The entry that follows covers one T cell receptor (beta chain) sequence. This sample was included in a study of blood T cell repertoires in COVID-19. This table comes from immunoSEQ multiplex PCR, and its TCRdb copy is limited to in-frame clones, with some not included. The sample has approximately 41,000 clones; roughly 87% are singletons. Trimming took 2 bases from V and 1 from J, leaving 11 bases between them. This CDR3 is 16 amino acids long. CDR1 MNHEY and CDR2 SVGEGT come from the germline V gene. V gene TRBV6-2 or TRBV6-3 combines with J gene TRBJ2-2, with D tentatively TRBD2 (7 bases). The sequencing input was peripheral blood. The TCR sequence derives from a woman over 75 with active COVID-19. Here the CDR3 DNA reads TGTGCCAGCAGTTACGGGGGGGCCCTGAACACCGGGGAGCTGTTTTTT. Translating it yields CASSYGGALNTGELFF.